The sequence of this T cell receptor (beta chain) was determined in a study of shared clonotypes between healthy human individuals. Some 90 million PBMCs went into genomic DNA for unsorted samples. Several immunoSEQ plates received, in even portions, the genomic DNA of each subset. What was sequenced on ten immunoSEQ deep assay plates was unsorted PBMC DNA. Here immunoSEQ multiplex PCR was the method, and the copy in TCRdb shows in-frame clones only, minus some. The data hold about 480,000 clones, with 75% to 80% observed a single time. Trimming pared 0 bases from V and 1 base from J, leaving 7 bases between. The CDR3 sequence is 14 residues long. In germline, CDR1 is GTSNPN, CDR2 SVGIG (reference sequence). This clone was seen repeatedly, ten times or more. Other DNA sequences in this sample translate to the same CDR3.

The chain employs TRBV30 and TRBJ1-5; D not resolved. Sequencing was performed on PBMCs. This clonotype was obtained from a woman aged 40 to 55 in good health. Some clones in this sample may be carry-over from other donors' samples. CDR3 sequence reads: CAWSVLASNQPQHF. CDR3 in DNA: TGTGCCTGGAGTGTTCTGGCAAGCAATCAGCCCCAGCATTTT.